The 30 T cell receptor beta chains below were found in one sample sequenced in a study of T cell responses to AZD1222 COVID-19 vaccine. TCRdb keeps only in-frame clones here, not all; method: immunoSEQ multiplex PCR. The table has about 67,000 clones, less than 90% seen once; the top ten hold around 20%. Sequencing used peripheral blood, obtained on day 0 of AZD1222 vaccination. These receptors were collected from an adult in good health.

The V call is TRBV7-2, the J call TRBJ1-2; the match to TRBD1 covers 8 bases. From germline, CDR1 is SGHTA and CDR2 FQGNSA. V lost 3 bases, J lost 5 bases, and 2 bases stayed unmatched. The CDR3 has 13 residues. The CDR3 sequence is CASSFTGGYGYTF. In DNA form, the CDR3 reads TGTGCCAGCAGCTTTACAGGGGGTTATGGCTACACCTTC.

The chain couples TRBV15 to TRBJ2-7; 9 bases align to TRBD2. Germline assignment: CDR1 LNHNV and CDR2 YYDKDF (reference sequence). With 1 base clipped from V and 2 bases from J, the junction kept 6 bases outside the gene matches. The CDR3 length is 16 residues. The CDR3 loop is CATSRVLASGAYEQYF. For the CDR3, the DNA is TGTGCCACCAGCAGAGTTCTGGCTAGCGGGGCCTACGAGCAGTACTTC.

The chain has TRBV6-2 or TRBV6-3 and TRBJ1-1; D not certain. V was shortened by 1 base and J by 0 bases, with 12 bases between the two germline ends. Germline loops: CDR1 MNHEY, CDR2 SVGEGT. There are 16 residues in the CDR3. CDR3 sequence reads: CASSYFPSLVNTEAFF. CDR3 coding DNA: TGTGCCAGCAGTTACTTCCCCAGTCTAGTGAACACTGAAGCTTTCTTT.

This clone was seen more than once but under ten times. This chain joins TRBV30 and TRBJ1-6, with 8 bases matching TRBD1. The CDR3 totals 14 residues. Germline loops: CDR1 GTSNPN, CDR2 SVGIG (reference sequence). Unmatched junction bases numbered 7, after V lost 5 bases and J lost 7 bases. The CDR3 loop is CAWAAGTGNSPLHF. The CDR3, as DNA: TGTGCCTGGGCTGCCGGGACAGGCAATTCACCCCTCCACTTT.

The chain joins TRBV28 to TRBJ2-3; TRBD2 aligns across 12 bases. Germline trimming cut 7 bases from V and 2 bases from J; bases unmatched to any gene: 7. The CDR3 totals 16 residues. Germline values: CDR1 MDHEN, CDR2 SYDVKM. The CDR3 spells CASNGLAGNPTDTQYF. In nucleotides, the CDR3 is TGTGCCAGCAATGGACTAGCGGGGAACCCCACAGATACGCAGTATTTT.

V and J are TRBV12-3 or TRBV12-4 and TRBJ1-2, with D unclear. CDR3 length: 12 residues. V gave up 6 bases and J gave up 3 bases, with 8 bases separating them. The CDR3 DNA is TGTGCCAGCAGCCCGGGGTACTATGGCTACACCTTC. It is translated as CASSPGYYGYTF.

The chain carries TRBV27 and TRBJ2-1; maybe TRBD2 (5 bases). V gave up 6 bases and J gave up 0 bases, with 9 bases separating them. CDR3 size: 14 residues. Per the germline V gene, CDR1 is MNHEY and CDR2 is SMNVEV (reference sequence). CDR3 coding DNA: TGTGCCAGCAGAGGACTGGACTCCTACAATGAGCAGTTCTTC. It translates to CASRGLDSYNEQFF.

The chain uses TRBV3-1 (or the pseudogene TRBV3-2) and TRBJ2-5; D uncertain. Deletions cut 0 bases from V and 2 bases from J, with 7 bases between. The CDR3 is 14 residues long. Germline CDR1 reads LGHDT; CDR2 reads YNNKEL (reference sequence). The CDR3 protein is CASSQDLQQETQYF. DNA of the CDR3: TGTGCCAGCAGCCAAGATCTACAGCAAGAGACCCAGTACTTC.

This clone appeared a single time. The V gene is TRBV10-3, the J gene TRBJ1-6, with TRBD1 identical over 7 bases. V lost 7 bases to trimming and J lost 5 bases; unmatched junction nucleotides: 2. Germline V CDR1 and CDR2: ENHRY, SYGVKD. The CDR3 is made up of 13 amino acids. The CDR3 DNA sequence: TGTGCCATCAATGACAGGGATAATTCACCCCTCCACTTT. Amino acid sequence: CAINDRDNSPLHF.

This clone was recorded once. The rearrangement joins TRBV19 to TRBJ2-6; no clear D. Trimming pared 3 bases from V and 1 base from J, leaving 4 bases between. Germline loops: CDR1 LNHDA, CDR2 SQIVND (reference sequence). This CDR3 contains 14 residues. The CDR3 here is CASSIGSGANVLTF. The CDR3 nucleotides are TGTGCCAGTAGTATCGGGTCTGGGGCCAACGTCCTGACTTTC.

This clone occurred once. CDR3 residues: CASSPRTGLGTDTQYF. The DNA for the CDR3 is TGTGCCAGCAGTCCTAGGACAGGGCTGGGCACAGATACGCAGTATTTT. The chain recombines TRBV27 with TRBJ2-3; 8 bases align to TRBD1. Germline V gene lookup returns CDR1 MNHEY and CDR2 SMNVEV (reference sequence). J gave up 1 base and V 5 bases, and 8 bases lay outside the gene matches. The CDR3 totals 16 residues.

V is TRBV19 and J is TRBJ1-1; weak D call: TRBD1 (6 bases). CDR1 and CDR2 (germline): LNHDA, SQIVND (reference sequence). V lost 7 bases and J lost 3, with 15 bases in between. The CDR3 is 14 residues long. The CDR3 protein is CASTTYQGHTEAFF. CDR3 coding DNA: TGTGCCAGTACCACCTATCAGGGGCACACTGAAGCTTTCTTT.

V usage is TRBV13 and J usage is TRBJ1-1; D gene ambiguous. CDR3 size: 13 residues. Germline V CDR1 and CDR2: PRHDT, FYEKMQ (reference sequence). Trimming removed 2 bases at V and 1 base at J, with 5 bases between. The CDR3 DNA sequence: TGTGCCAGCAGCTTAATAGGGAACACTGAAGCTTTCTTT. Amino acids: CASSLIGNTEAFF.

The chain combines TRBV18 with TRBJ1-4, with D hard to call. V was cut by 2 bases and J by 8 bases, with 15 bases left in between. Germline V CDR1 and CDR2: KGHSH, LQKENI. The CDR3 totals 15 residues. This CDR3 is CASSPSALREEKLFF. The CDR3 nucleotides read TGTGCCAGCTCACCAAGTGCGTTGAGGGAGGAAAAACTGTTTTTT.

This clone was counted a single time. The chain is built from TRBV6-5 and TRBJ1-5, with D possibly matching TRBD1 (6 bases). Between the trimmed V and J ends, which lost 2 bases and 1 base, there was a span of 6 bases. The CDR3 loop spans 14 amino acids. Germline V gene sequence: CDR1 MNHEY, CDR2 SVGAGI. The chain's CDR3 is CASSYRGSNQPQHF. The CDR3 nucleotides read TGTGCCAGCAGTTACAGGGGGAGCAATCAGCCCCAGCATTTT.

The chain recombines TRBV4-1 with TRBJ1-3, with 10 bases lining up with TRBD1. Germline values: CDR1 MGHRA, CDR2 YSYEKL. The CDR3 sequence is 16 residues long. V shed 0 bases, J shed 6 bases, and the junction held 5 bases outside the gene matches. CDR3 DNA: TGCGCCAGCAGCCAAGATCTGGGACAGGGGAAAAACACCATATATTTT. It is translated as CASSQDLGQGKNTIYF.

The V and J genes are TRBV12-3 or TRBV12-4 and TRBJ1-2; 9 bases map to TRBD1. The CDR3 sequence is 13 residues long. V gave up 4 bases and J gave up 8 bases; unmatched junction bases: 5. CDR3 sequence reads: CASSSGQGGGYTF. In DNA form, the CDR3 reads TGTGCCAGCAGTTCGGGACAGGGAGGCGGCTACACCTTC.

The J gene is TRBJ1-1, the V gene TRBV30; D gene ambiguous. The CDR3 is 13 amino acids. CDR1 and CDR2 (germline): GTSNPN, SVGIG (reference sequence). Trimming cost V 4 bases and J 3 bases, with 12 bases left between them. The DNA for the CDR3 is TGTGCCTGGAATTACCCCAGGTACACTGAAGCTTTCTTT. Encoded protein: CAWNYPRYTEAFF.

This clone has only a few counts. The V call is TRBV10-2, the J call TRBJ1-2, with D perhaps TRBD1 (5 bases). Trimming removed 3 bases from V and 5 bases from J, with 13 bases in between. CDR1 WSHSY and CDR2 SAAADI come from the germline V gene. The CDR3 loop spans 14 amino acids. CDR3 in amino acids: CASSEGALSYGYTF. Written as DNA, the CDR3 is TGCGCCAGCAGTGAAGGGGCCTTAAGTTATGGCTACACCTTC.

The chain uses TRBV9 and TRBJ2-2; D not resolved. From germline, CDR1 is SGDLS and CDR2 YYNGEE. The CDR3 contains 13 residues. V lost 0 bases, J lost 6 bases, and 6 bases lay in between. The CDR3 bases are TGTGCCAGCAGCGTAGGAGTGGCCGGGGAGCTGTTTTTT. Translated: CASSVGVAGELFF.

This chain connects TRBV9 to TRBJ1-2, with D possibly matching TRBD1 (6 bases). The CDR3 loop spans 14 amino acids. V gave up 0 bases and J gave up 8 bases, with 14 bases separating them. Germline V gene sequence: CDR1 SGDLS, CDR2 YYNGEE. The CDR3 DNA sequence: TGTGCCAGCAGCGTAGAATTGGGGGGCCGGGGCTACACCTTC. Protein sequence: CASSVELGGRGYTF.

The chain recombines TRBV24-1 with TRBJ1-2; D is ambiguous. This CDR3 is built from 13 residues. CDR1 and CDR2 from the germline V gene are KGHDR and SFDVKD. V lost 5 bases to trimming and J lost 3 bases, with 9 bases between them. CDR3: CATSVGQDYGYTF. Here the CDR3 DNA reads TGTGCCACCAGTGTCGGGCAGGACTATGGCTACACCTTC.

The rearrangement links TRBV3-1 (or the pseudogene TRBV3-2) to TRBJ1-6; D is unresolved. The CDR3 length is 12 residues. Per the germline V gene, CDR1 is LGHDT and CDR2 is YNNKEL (reference sequence). Trimming cost V 1 base and J 9 bases, with 4 bases left between them. CDR3 sequence reads: CASSQGGSPLHF. CDR3 nucleotide sequence: TGTGCCAGCAGCCAAGGGGGTTCACCCCTCCACTTT.

The rearrangement uses TRBV7-3 and TRBJ2-2; tentative D call: TRBD2 (6 bases). Trimming cost V 3 bases and J 6 bases, with 17 bases left between them. This CDR3 contains 16 residues. Looked up from germline, CDR1 is SGHTA and CDR2 is FQGTGA. The CDR3 here is CASSFRSTSLPGELFF. CDR3 bases: TGTGCCAGCAGCTTCCGTTCGACTAGTCTCCCCGGGGAGCTGTTTTTT.

The J gene is TRBJ2-3, the V gene TRBV18, with D maybe TRBD1 (6 bases). Trimming took off 3 bases at V and 0 bases at J, with 13 bases between the two ends. CDR3 length equals 16 residues. Germline V gene lookup returns CDR1 KGHSH and CDR2 LQKENI. Here the CDR3 DNA reads TGTGCCAGCTCACCGCTCCGGGACAAGAGCACAGATACGCAGTATTTT. Its translation: CASSPLRDKSTDTQYF.

The chain links TRBV6-5 to TRBJ2-7; tentative D call: TRBD1 (5 bases). Germline CDR1 and CDR2: MNHEY and SVGAGI. The CDR3 covers 13 residues. The V end was cut by 6 bases, the J end by 3 bases, with 12 bases between. The CDR3, as DNA: TGTGCCAGCAGCTTCGGACAACTCTACGAGCAGTACTTC. Protein product: CASSFGQLYEQYF.

The rearrangement joins TRBV6-1 to TRBJ1-6; tentatively, D is TRBD1 (6 bases). The CDR3 is 17 amino acids. Between the trimmed V and J ends, which lost 1 base and 3 bases, there was a span of 13 bases. Germline V gene lookup returns CDR1 MNHNS and CDR2 SASEGT. This CDR3 is CASSEDRDLGYNSPLHF. CDR3 in DNA: TGTGCCAGCAGTGAAGACAGGGACCTTGGCTATAATTCACCCCTCCACTTT.

This chain joins TRBV4-1 and TRBJ2-5, with D perhaps assigned TRBD1 or TRBD2 (5 bases each). The germline V gene encodes CDR1 MGHRA and CDR2 YSYEKL. This CDR3 region has 14 residues. V was trimmed by 0 bases and J by 5 bases, leaving 10 bases between them. The CDR3 DNA follows: TGCGCCAGCAGCCAAGATCGGGGCGGGGAGACCCAGTACTTC. Translated, it gives CASSQDRGGETQYF.

The chain links TRBV19 to TRBJ1-2; D perhaps matches TRBD1 (5 bases). This CDR3 is 12 amino acids long. The V and J ends lost 6 bases and 4 bases respectively, with 9 bases between them. Looked up from germline, CDR1 is LNHDA and CDR2 is SQIVND (reference sequence). The CDR3 reads CASRGDGYGYTF. The CDR3 nucleotides are TGTGCCAGTAGGGGGGACGGCTATGGCTACACCTTC.

As regards this clone: The junction differs from germline at one of its ends, possibly a read error. This chain joins TRBV19 and TRBJ1-6; D not certain. CDR1 LNHDA and CDR2 SQIVND come from the germline V gene (reference sequence). The CDR3 extends over 16 amino acids. Written as DNA, the CDR3 is TGTGCCAGCAGTATTCTTCCCGGTGGGTATAATTCACCCCTCCACTTT. Translating it yields CASSILPGGYNSPLHF.